This T cell receptor beta chain stems from a study of shared T cell receptors in the human thymus. TCRdb's copy holds only in-frame clones and misses some; the assay was immunoSEQ multiplex PCR. The data hold about 380,000 clones, with 85% to 95% observed a single time. Per the germline V gene, CDR1 is SGHTS and CDR2 is YDEGEE. Trimming removed 1 base at V and 3 bases at J, with 5 bases between. The CDR3 has 12 residues. This receptor was obtained from a human donor. The specimen sequenced was thymocytes. J is TRBJ2-7 and V is TRBV5-8; D is unresolved. The CDR3 spells CASSLPLYEQYF. For the CDR3, the DNA is TGTGCCAGCAGCTTGCCCCTCTACGAGCAGTACTTC.